This T cell receptor (beta chain) originates from a study of T cells after yellow fever vaccination (dated by TCRdb to about 2019). A note on the overall study: The SMART-Seq v4 Ultra Low Input RNA kit was used to prepare libraries from fractions with low cell numbers. To follow T-cell clones before and after primary and booster YFV17D yellow fever vaccination, bulk TCR alpha and beta repertoires were sequenced over time. The cohort comprised two healthy male donors, one aged 18 to 29 and one aged 30 to 40 years. Blood was drawn at multiple timepoints before and after primary and secondary immunization, with bulk PBMC replicates and cell subsets isolated.

TCR cDNA was synthesized by 5'RACE template switching, through which a universal primer site and unique molecular identifiers were introduced. Priming of cDNA synthesis was performed from both the TCR alpha and TCR beta constant segments. Libraries were amplified in two PCR steps, with sample barcodes and sequencing adapters added in the second step. Sequencing of libraries was done on Illumina HiSeq 2500 (2x100 bp) or NovaSeq (2x150 bp). Turning to the authors' computational methods: MIGEC was used to demultiplex reads and collapse the reads into UMI consensus sequences, and MiXCR was used for V(D)J alignment. Using edgeR on replicate PBMC samples, clonotypes were called vaccine-responding if FDR was below 0.01 and the log2 fold change was above 5 up to day 15. CD4 or CD8 identity was assigned to each bulk clonotype according to whether the clonotype was present at higher abundance in the sequenced CD4 repertoire or the sequenced CD8 repertoire. In-frame beta chains were kept once TCRdb had trimmed the public reads at Q25 with fastp and called clones with MiXCR. Each CDR3 protein gets just one entry, which takes the most common genes and DNA from the rows behind it. TCRdb, rather than the study authors, made the V and J calls. This sample has 68,000 or so distinct CDR3 sequences in its table, and about 7% of those were observed once. The ten largest clonotypes hold 35% to 40% of the sample.

Read against the paper, the sample's treatment or condition label means: live attenuated yellow fever vaccine strain. A standard Ficoll-Paque protocol was used to isolate PBMCs from peripheral blood. Dynabeads CD4 and CD8 positive selection kits were used to isolate the CD4 and CD8 T-cell fractions. TriZol was used to extract RNA from bulk PBMCs, from CD4 and CD8 fractions, and from dextramer-positive and dextramer-negative fractions. The CDR3 spans 14 residues, from the cysteine through the phenylalanine. Only CDR3 DNA remains: 42 bases, in frame from the first base. CDR1 LNHNV and CDR2 YYDKDF are derived from the germline V gene (reference sequence). V is shortened by 5 bases, J by 8 bases, and the region joining them spans 16 bases. This clonotype was detected ten times or more. There is no known antigen for this receptor. It has no much larger one-base neighbor in the sample; base qualities were not kept.

The study at large found these results: Because only a couple of donors were included in the study, the extent to which the findings can be generalized is limited. Most clones expanded after primary vaccination were re-detected after the booster (almost 98% of CD4 and around 86% of CD8), suggesting broad memory maintenance. A small share of clonotypes was detected in both CD4 and CD8 compartments, with the overlap likely arising from convergent recombination. Computational filtering was needed because FACS-sorted repertoires could contain abundant contaminating clonotypes from the bulk population. The secondary T-cell response was found to be weaker but faster than the primary response, with a peak reached on day 5 rather than on day 15.

The V and J genes are TRBV15 and TRBJ2-1; the D gene is possibly TRBD1 or TRBD2, each agreeing over 5 bases. The specimen was CD8+ T cells sorted from PBMCs, collected roughly 47 days after the first yellow fever vaccination. The TCR originated in a man between 18 and 35 years old who received the YFV17D yellow fever vaccine. This receptor has the CDR3 CATSGATGGYEQFF. In nucleotides, the sequence is TGTGCCACCAGCGGGGCCACTGGGGGATATGAGCAGTTCTTC. The entire variable domain, with the stretches around the CDR3 drawn from the reference TRBV15 and TRBJ2-1 proteins, is DAMVIQNPRYQVTQFGKPVTLSCSQTLNHNVMYWYQQKSSQAPKLLFHYYDKDFNNEADTPDNFQSRRPNTSFCFLDIRSPGLGDTAMYLCATSGATGGYEQFFGPGTRLTVL.